These 25 T cell receptor beta chains came from one sample sequenced in a study of T-cell reconstitution after alpha-beta-depleted transplantation in children. Unique molecular identifiers were incorporated during preparation of the TCRbeta library. TCRdb used MiXCR to reprocess the PCR reads, holding one entry per CDR3 protein. The sample shows 500,000 to 750,000 distinct CDR3 sequences, approximately 13% of them seen only once. This material consisted of PBMCs, mostly from graft donor cells, taken 360 days after TCRalphabeta/CD19-depleted stem cell transplant. These receptors were taken from a male patient between 10 and 17 years old who had a stem cell transplant for acute myeloid leukemia, so the T cells may come from the graft donor.

There are a few counts of this clonotype. The genes are TRBV12-3 or TRBV12-4 and TRBJ2-6; a weak D match, TRBD1 (5 bases). The CDR3 runs to 15 residues. V lost 5 bases and J lost 2, with 10 bases in between. The CDR3 region is CASSLKGTGANVLTF. CDR3 nucleotides: TGTGCCAGCAGTCTTAAGGGGACTGGGGCCAACGTCCTGACTTTC.

The chain links TRBV20-1 to TRBJ2-7; no clear D gene. The V and J ends lost 5 bases and 0 bases respectively, with 11 bases between them. This CDR3 comprises 13 residues. Per the germline V gene, CDR1 is DFQATT and CDR2 is SNEGSKA (reference sequence). This chain's CDR3 is CSASEPLSYEQYF. CDR3 bases: TGCAGTGCTTCAGAACCCCTCTCCTACGAGCAGTACTTC.

This clonotype was counted a few times. The rearrangement joins TRBV20-1 to TRBJ2-1; D unresolved. The CDR3 covers 15 residues. Germline V lookup: CDR1 DFQATT, CDR2 SNEGSKA (reference sequence). Trimming cost V 5 bases and J 1 base, with 15 bases left between them. In nucleotides, the CDR3 is TGCAGTGCTCCCGGGCGGCTAGTATCCTACAATGAGCAGTTCTTC. As protein: CSAPGRLVSYNEQFF.

This clonotype was counted many times. The CDR3 nucleotides are TGTGCCAGCAGTTACGGGACTCGGGGCGAGCAGTACTTC. Amino acid sequence: CASSYGTRGEQYF. This rearrangement joins TRBV27 to TRBJ2-7; TRBD2 might be the D (6 bases). The CDR3 is made up of 13 amino acids. V was pared by 4 bases and J by 6 bases, with 13 bases between. Germline V CDR1 and CDR2: MNHEY, SMNVEV (reference sequence).

This clonotype was found a few times. V and J are TRBV20-1 and TRBJ2-1; D possibly corresponds to TRBD2 (6 bases). The CDR3 length is 16 residues. The V and J ends lost 0 bases and 8 bases respectively, with 20 bases between them. Germline CDR1 and CDR2: DFQATT and SNEGSKA (reference sequence). In nucleotides, the CDR3 is TGCAGTGCTAGAGATCGGGACTCGGGAGCTACACATGAGCAGTTCTTC. This translates into CSARDRDSGATHEQFF.

The sample holds a few counts of this clonotype. The chain carries TRBV28 and TRBJ1-2, with D maybe TRBD1 (6 bases). The V and J ends lost 5 bases and 4 bases respectively, with 20 bases between them. The CDR3 loop spans 16 amino acids. Germline CDR1 reads MDHEN; CDR2 reads SYDVKM. DNA of the CDR3: TGTGCCAGCAGTAAACCCGGGGGCGGAAAAACCTATGGCTACACCTTC. Amino acid sequence: CASSKPGGGKTYGYTF.

Written as DNA, the CDR3 is TGTGCCAGCTCACCGCTAGCGGCCCGTTCATGGGATACGCAGTATTTT. Translating gives CASSPLAARSWDTQYF. This chain uses TRBV18 with TRBJ2-3; 7 nucleotides match TRBD2. V shed 3 bases and J 6 bases; nucleotides not matched to a gene: 12. The CDR3 loop spans 16 amino acids. Per the germline V gene, CDR1 is KGHSH and CDR2 is LQKENI.

On this clonotype itself: At one end, the junction sequence differs from germline, possibly due to a read error. Here the CDR3 reads CASSHPGRVDF. In DNA form, the CDR3 reads TGTGCCAGCAGTCACCCGGGACGGGTCGACTTC. The chain carries TRBV12-3 or TRBV12-4 and TRBJ2-7; perhaps D is TRBD1 or TRBD2 (5 bases each). CDR3 length equals 11 residues.

This clonotype was found a few times. V gene TRBV29-1 combines with J gene TRBJ2-5, with D possibly TRBD2 on 5 matching bases. Between the trimmed V and J ends, which lost 5 bases and 5 bases, there was a span of 18 bases. CDR3 length: 14 amino acids. Germline V gene data show CDR1 as SQVTM and CDR2 as ANQGSEA. This CDR3 reads CSVMEWEKSETQYF. In DNA form, the CDR3 reads TGCAGCGTTATGGAGTGGGAGAAGTCGGAGACCCAGTACTTC.

At least ten counts were recorded for this clonotype. The rearrangement uses TRBV12-3 or TRBV12-4 and TRBJ2-7; TRBD1 agrees at 9 bases. With 7 bases clipped from V and 0 bases from J, the junction kept 7 bases outside the gene matches. This CDR3 spans 15 amino acids. The CDR3 loop reads CASTKDRGVSYEQYF. In DNA, the CDR3 is TGTGCCAGCACCAAGGACAGGGGAGTCTCCTACGAGCAGTACTTC.

This clonotype was detected only a few times. The rearrangement joins TRBV25-1 to TRBJ1-2, with a possible D match to TRBD1 (5 bases). The CDR3 length is 13 residues. Trimming cost V 4 bases and J 3 bases, with 9 bases left between them. Germline loops: CDR1 MGHDK, CDR2 SYGVNS. CDR3 in amino acids: CASSGEGYYGYTF. The DNA of the CDR3 is TGTGCCAGCAGTGGGGAGGGGTACTATGGCTACACCTTC.

There are many counts of this clonotype. J is TRBJ2-1 and V is TRBV5-1; weak D call: TRBD2 (5 bases). The length of the CDR3 is 14 residues. V lost 3 bases and J 5 bases, leaving 12 bases between the germline ends. The germline gives CDR1 SGHRS, CDR2 YFSETQ. CDR3 protein: CASSSWRTNNEQFF. The DNA for the CDR3 is TGCGCCAGCAGCTCATGGAGGACCAACAATGAGCAGTTCTTC. Supplemented by reference TRBV5-1 and TRBJ2-1, the full variable domain reads KAGVTQTPRYLIKTRGQQVTLSCSPISGHRSVSWYQQTPGQGLQFLFEYFSETQRNKGNFPGRFSGRQFSNSRSEMNVSTLELGDSALYLCASSSWRTNNEQFFGPGTRLTVL.

This chain connects TRBV7-2 to TRBJ2-5; 7 positions match TRBD1. Germline V gives CDR1 SGHTA, CDR2 FQGNSA. This CDR3 is built from 15 residues. V was clipped by 5 bases and J by 1 base; unmatched bases: 7. CDR3 protein: CASSPSGQLQETQYF. CDR3 sequence (DNA): TGTGCCAGCAGCCCTTCGGGACAGCTCCAAGAGACCCAGTACTTC.

This clonotype was observed a handful of times. The V call is TRBV15, the J call TRBJ2-7, with D tentatively TRBD1 (6 bases). Deletions cut 1 base from V and 3 bases from J, with 13 bases between. Germline V CDR1 and CDR2: LNHNV, YYDKDF (reference sequence). The CDR3 is 15 residues long. CDR3 DNA: TGTGCCACCAGCAGAGGGGGGCAGGGGCGCTACGAGCAGTACTTC. This sequence encodes CATSRGGQGRYEQYF.

The sample holds many counts of this clonotype. The CDR3 DNA sequence: TGTGCCAGCAGTCAACCACTAGCCGGCCCCATTGATACGCAGTATTTT. Its protein product is CASSQPLAGPIDTQYF. The chain links TRBV14 to TRBJ2-3, with a tentative D call TRBD2 (6 bases). Per the germline V gene, CDR1 is SGHDN and CDR2 is FVKESK. The V gene lost 6 bases and the J gene lost 6 bases, with 22 bases spanning the gap. This CDR3 has 16 residues.

On this clonotype itself: It is likely a read error, because the conserved phenylalanine at the end of the CDR3 is missing. CDR3 region: CASSYSYTLRGYEQYS. The CDR3 DNA reads TGTGCCAGCAGTTACTCGTACACGCTTCGAGGCTACGAGCAGTACTCC. The genes are TRBV6-5 and TRBJ2-7, with D uncertain. Per germline, CDR1 MNHEY and CDR2 SVGAGI. V shed 0 bases and J shed 3 bases, with 15 bases lying between them. This CDR3 spans 16 amino acids.

This chain links TRBV28 with TRBJ2-7; TRBD2 agrees at 9 bases. CDR1 is MDHEN, CDR2 SYDVKM, per germline. CDR3 length equals 16 residues. With V trimmed by 5 bases and J by 0 bases, 8 bases remained unmatched. CDR3 in DNA: TGTGCCAGCAGTCCCGGGACTAGCCCTTTCTCCTACGAGCAGTACTTC. Its translation is CASSPGTSPFSYEQYF.

This clonotype was counted between two and nine times. V and J are TRBV28 and TRBJ1-4; D possibly corresponds to TRBD1 (6 bases). The CDR3 totals 12 residues. The germline gives CDR1 MDHEN, CDR2 SYDVKM. V was cut by 4 bases and J by 16 bases, with 16 bases left in between. In DNA, the CDR3 is TGTGCCAGCAGTTCCGACCGGGACATACAGTTTTTT. This gives the protein CASSSDRDIQFF.

This rearrangement joins TRBV20-1 to TRBJ2-3, with no clear D. The length of the CDR3 is 15 residues. Germline loops: CDR1 DFQATT, CDR2 SNEGSKA (reference sequence). V lost 1 base, J lost 0 bases, and 11 bases lay in between. CDR3 region: CSARVARISTDTQYF. CDR3 nucleotides: TGCAGTGCTAGAGTAGCCAGGATAAGCACAGATACGCAGTATTTT.

This clonotype was seen only a few times. The chain combines TRBV5-5 with TRBJ2-7; TRBD1 matches at 7 bases. With V trimmed by 3 bases and J by 5 bases, 5 bases remained unmatched. The CDR3 is 13 residues long. Germline CDR1 is SGHKS and CDR2 is YYEKEE (reference sequence). Written as DNA, the CDR3 is TGTGCCAGCAGCTGGGCGACAGGGAACGAGCAGTACTTC. This sequence encodes CASSWATGNEQYF.

As to this clonotype: This may arise from a read error, as a much more abundant clone is one base away. The missing conserved phenylalanine or tryptophan at the end of this CDR3 makes a read error likely. The V and J genes are TRBV4-3 and TRBJ2-3, with TRBD2 as a possible D gene (6 bases). The ends were cut back, 0 bases at V and 4 bases at J, with 8 bases in the middle. CDR3 length equals 14 residues. Germline V gene lookup returns CDR1 LGHNA and CDR2 YSLEER. CDR3 in amino acids: CASSQEGGADTQYS. CDR3 in DNA: TGCGCCAGCAGCCAAGAAGGAGGGGCAGATACGCAGTATTCT.

This clonotype was recorded at least ten times. V gene TRBV6-2 or TRBV6-3 combines with J gene TRBJ2-7; 11 positions agree with TRBD2. The trim removed 6 bases at V and 6 bases at J, leaving 7 bases unmatched. Germline values: CDR1 MNHEY, CDR2 SVGEGT. This CDR3 is 14 amino acids long. Written as DNA, the CDR3 is TGTGCCAGCAGATTGACTAGCGGGATTATCGAGCAGTACTTC. Residues: CASRLTSGIIEQYF.

The CDR3: CASSSGLAVAYEQYF. CDR3 nucleotide sequence: TGTGCCAGTAGTTCCGGACTAGCTGTGGCCTACGAGCAGTACTTC. The chain employs TRBV19 and TRBJ2-7, with 8 bases identical to TRBD2. Trimming took 5 bases from V and 2 from J; bases not matched to a gene: 8. This CDR3 region has 15 residues. Germline values: CDR1 LNHDA, CDR2 SQIVND (reference sequence).

This clonotype was counted at least ten times. The chain couples TRBV20-1 to TRBJ2-3; a possible D gene is TRBD2 (6 bases). Germline V CDR1 and CDR2: DFQATT, SNEGSKA (reference sequence). The ends were cut back, 3 bases at V and 0 bases at J, with 10 bases in the middle. The CDR3 contains 14 residues. CDR3 region: CSARDSGSTDTQYF. The CDR3 nucleotides read TGCAGTGCTAGGGATAGCGGTAGCACAGATACGCAGTATTTT.

The V and J genes are TRBV27 and TRBJ2-6; TRBD1 matches 12 bases. CDR1 is MNHEY, CDR2 SMNVEV, per germline (reference sequence). V shed 7 bases and J 3 bases; nucleotides not matched to a gene: 7. The CDR3 extends over 17 amino acids. The CDR3 loop reads CASKWGQGALGANVLTF. The DNA for the CDR3 is TGTGCCAGCAAGTGGGGACAGGGGGCGCTTGGGGCCAACGTCCTGACTTTC.